This T cell receptor beta chain was sequenced in a study of graft-versus-host responses after intestinal transplantation. General study findings and limits: Recipient marrow held GvH clones, some first seen in ileum or blood. Early HvG declines after transplant were associated with peak circulating GvH clone levels.

The V gene lost 3 bases and the J gene lost 4 bases, with 13 bases spanning the gap. Germline values: CDR1 MNHEY, CDR2 SMNVEV (reference sequence). CDR3 length equals 16 residues. TCRdb keeps only in-frame clones here, not all; method: immunoSEQ multiplex PCR. This table has roughly 29,000 clones, roughly nine tenths appearing once. Worth noting for this clone: As yet, its antigen is unknown.

This sequence originates from a human patient who received an intestinal transplant, so some T cells may come from the graft donor. Here the sequenced sample was PBMCs, taken about 420 days after intestinal transplantation. This chain uses TRBV27 with TRBJ2-6; a weak D match, TRBD1 (7 bases). DNA for the CDR3: TGTGCCAGCAGTTTGGAGGGGGCGGGGGGGGCCAACGTCCTGACTTTC. It yields the protein CASSLEGAGGANVLTF.